These 2 T cell receptor beta chains came from one sample sequenced in a study of T-cell memory formation after mild COVID-19. TCRdb fed the 5' RACE reads into MiXCR, producing one record per CDR3 protein. The sample has around 530,000 distinct CDR3 sequences; about 20% are singletons. What was sequenced was PBMCs or a T cell subset sorted from them (not recorded which). The receptors originated from an adult woman who had mild COVID-19 (a few samples of this study predate the infection). Cell type and time point are not known.

This rearrangement joins TRBV4-1 to TRBJ2-1; D is ambiguous. The ends were cut back, 0 bases at V and 4 bases at J, with 10 bases in the middle. Germline CDR1 MGHRA, CDR2 YSYEKL. This CDR3 has 15 residues. Written as DNA, the CDR3 is TGCGCCAGCAGCCAAGAAATAGCTAGGTACAATGAGCAGTTCTTC. Its translation: CASSQEIARYNEQFF.

The sample holds a few counts of this clonotype. The J gene is TRBJ2-7, the V gene TRBV7-9; 7 bases align to TRBD1. After removal of 5 bases from V and 1 base from J, the junction contained 11 bases not matched to a gene. The length of the CDR3 is 16 residues. CDR1 and CDR2 (germline): SEHNR, FQNEAQ (reference sequence). The CDR3, as DNA: TGTGCCAGCAGCCTCGTGGGACAGACCCTGTCCTACGAGCAGTACTTC. It codes for CASSLVGQTLSYEQYF.